The present T cell receptor beta chain was sequenced within a study of T cells in Graves' hyperthyroidism and ophthalmopathy. Turning to the study itself: Peripheral blood was secured at the point of initial diagnosis, before any treatment.

The source material, RNA transcripts, was used to amplify TCR beta CDR3 regions. A first-round RT-PCR of the TCR CDR3 used the HTBI primer set. TCRdb called the multiplex PCR reads again in MiXCR, with one record for every CDR3 protein. The table shows approximately 410,000 distinct CDR3 sequences, with 12% to 15% occurring only once. The CDR3 consists of 16 residues. Germline values: CDR1 LGHDT, CDR2 YNNKEL (reference sequence). With 4 bases clipped from V and 7 bases from J, the junction kept 8 bases outside the gene matches. This clonotype occurred a few times. Its specificity is unknown. Hyperthyroidism of Graves' type that showed no ophthalmopathy progression within 18 months was stable. The source of the PBMCs was more than 9.5 ml of fresh peripheral blood. Study outcomes and limitations: In validation, the model predicted ophthalmopathy. These predictions came a median roughly seven months before onset.

The sample consisted of blood. This chain connects TRBV3-1 to TRBJ1-4; 11 bases are shared with TRBD1. The TCR originated in a woman between 18 and 29 years old with Graves' hyperthyroidism. CDR3 bases: TGTGCCAGCAGCCGGGGGACAGGGGGAGGAAGTGAAAAACTGTTTTTT. This sequence encodes CASSRGTGGGSEKLFF.